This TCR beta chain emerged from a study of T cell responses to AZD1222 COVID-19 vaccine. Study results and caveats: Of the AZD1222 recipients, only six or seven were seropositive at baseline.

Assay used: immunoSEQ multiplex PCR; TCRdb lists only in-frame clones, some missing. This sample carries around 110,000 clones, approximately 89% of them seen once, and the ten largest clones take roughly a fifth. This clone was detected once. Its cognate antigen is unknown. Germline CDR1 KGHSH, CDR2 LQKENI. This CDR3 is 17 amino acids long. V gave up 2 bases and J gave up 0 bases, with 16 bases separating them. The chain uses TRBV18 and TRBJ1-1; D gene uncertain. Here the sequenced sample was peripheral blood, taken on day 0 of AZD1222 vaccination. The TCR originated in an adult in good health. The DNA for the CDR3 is TGTGCCAGCTCACCAGGGCAGTCCAGGCTCCTGAACACTGAAGCTTTCTTT. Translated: CASSPGQSRLLNTEAFF.